This T cell receptor (beta chain) was documented in a study of radiation and T cells in renal cell carcinoma. Time point reported: blood 4 weeks post-SBRT, at nephrectomy. Treatment of the sample: 15 Gy SBRT to primary tumor, nephrectomy 4 weeks later. This clone occurred once. Germline V gene lookup returns CDR1 MGHDK and CDR2 SYGVNS. V shed 4 bases, J shed 0 bases, and the junction held 9 bases outside the gene matches. This CDR3 is built from 17 residues. Method: immunoSEQ multiplex PCR; TCRdb's copy keeps in-frame clones and lacks some. The top ten hold more than 7% of the sample, which has some 100,000 clones, roughly 82% seen once.

The chain joins TRBV25-1 to TRBJ2-1, with 7 bases fitting TRBD1. This clonotype originated in a man between 60 and 75 years old with renal cell carcinoma. The material sequenced was blood, taken from a patient whose treatment included radiotherapy and nephrectomy. The CDR3 bases are TGTGCCAGCAGTGGGGGACAGTCGATGAGCTCCTACAATGAGCAGTTCTTC. Its translation: CASSGGQSMSSYNEQFF.